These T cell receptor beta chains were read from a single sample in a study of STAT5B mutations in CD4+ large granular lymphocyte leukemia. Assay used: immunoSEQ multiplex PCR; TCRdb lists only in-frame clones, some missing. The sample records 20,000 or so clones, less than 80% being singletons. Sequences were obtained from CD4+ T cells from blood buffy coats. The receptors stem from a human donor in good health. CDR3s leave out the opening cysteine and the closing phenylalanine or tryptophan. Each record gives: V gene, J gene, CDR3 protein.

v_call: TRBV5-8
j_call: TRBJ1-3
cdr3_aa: ASSEGQHSGNTIY

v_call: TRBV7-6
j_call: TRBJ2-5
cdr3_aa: ASGTEETQY

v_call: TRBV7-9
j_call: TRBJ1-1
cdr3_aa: ASSLSGTGVTEAF

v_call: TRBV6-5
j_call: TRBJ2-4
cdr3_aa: ASRQDWSTKNIQY

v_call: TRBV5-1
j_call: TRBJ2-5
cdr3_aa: ASSLGGYSQETQY

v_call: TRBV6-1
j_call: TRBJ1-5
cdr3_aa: ASSDRNRPTSNQPQH

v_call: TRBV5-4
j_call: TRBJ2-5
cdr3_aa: ASSLGRDPGETQY

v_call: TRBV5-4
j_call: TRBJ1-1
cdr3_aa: ASRAGGVQGTEAF

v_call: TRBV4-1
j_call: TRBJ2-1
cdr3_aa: ASSHPGTPNEQF

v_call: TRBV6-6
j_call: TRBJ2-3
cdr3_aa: ASSYWTGSTDTQY

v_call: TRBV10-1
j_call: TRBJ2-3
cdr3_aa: ASSERQITDTQY

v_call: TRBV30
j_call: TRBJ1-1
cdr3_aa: AWSVQAFAEAF

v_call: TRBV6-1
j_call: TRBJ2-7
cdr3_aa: AITARTSGYYEQY

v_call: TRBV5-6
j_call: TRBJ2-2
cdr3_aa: ASSLVRGGGELF

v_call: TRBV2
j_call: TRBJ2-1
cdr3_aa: ASSDLARTYNEQF

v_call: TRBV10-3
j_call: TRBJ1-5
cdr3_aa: AISTQGGADQPQH

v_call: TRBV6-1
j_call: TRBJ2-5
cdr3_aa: ASSAGTGRILGAQY

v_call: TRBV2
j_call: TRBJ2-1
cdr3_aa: ASSARGNSEQF

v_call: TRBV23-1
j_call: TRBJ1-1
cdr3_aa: ARAPGQTFTEAF

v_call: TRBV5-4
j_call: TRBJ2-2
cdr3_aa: ASSRGEGPSLKTGELF

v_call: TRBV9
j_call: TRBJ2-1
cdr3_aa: ASSPRSGRTEQF

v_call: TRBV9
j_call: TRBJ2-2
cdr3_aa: ASSVASDPNTGELF

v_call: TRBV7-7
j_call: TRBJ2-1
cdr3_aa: ASSLERLSYNEQF

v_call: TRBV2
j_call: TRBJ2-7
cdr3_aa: ASRETAPYQEQY

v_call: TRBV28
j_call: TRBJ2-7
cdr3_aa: ASSSAGTGEHEQY

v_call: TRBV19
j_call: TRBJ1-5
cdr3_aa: ASSIDRPKLDQPQH

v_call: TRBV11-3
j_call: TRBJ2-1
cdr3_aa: ASSLYGLAGADEQF

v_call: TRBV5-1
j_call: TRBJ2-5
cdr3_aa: ASSKTSEPGETQY

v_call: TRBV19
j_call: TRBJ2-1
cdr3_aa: ASSIDGSLKADEQF

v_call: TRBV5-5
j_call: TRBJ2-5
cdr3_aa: ASSLGLVQETQY

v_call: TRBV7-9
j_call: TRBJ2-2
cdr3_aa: ASSLPNTGELF

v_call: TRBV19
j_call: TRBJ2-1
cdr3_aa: ASSMGPTKGEQF

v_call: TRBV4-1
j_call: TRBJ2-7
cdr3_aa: ASSQPRRSREQY

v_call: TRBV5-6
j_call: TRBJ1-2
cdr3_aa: ASSLQGAYGYT

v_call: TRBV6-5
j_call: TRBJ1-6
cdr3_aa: ASTVRAPYNSPLH

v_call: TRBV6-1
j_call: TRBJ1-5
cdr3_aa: ASKTSEAAQH

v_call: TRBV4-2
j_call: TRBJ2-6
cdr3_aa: ASSLTDSGANVLT

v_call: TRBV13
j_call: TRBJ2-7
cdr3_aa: ASSTDRESYEQY

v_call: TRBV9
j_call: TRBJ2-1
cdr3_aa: ASSVRLTAGEQF

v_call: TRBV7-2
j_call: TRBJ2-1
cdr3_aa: ASSLQTGTSGRANEQF

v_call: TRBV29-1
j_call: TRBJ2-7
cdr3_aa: SVEQSYEQY

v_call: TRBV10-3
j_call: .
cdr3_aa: AISESQLAGTNYEQY

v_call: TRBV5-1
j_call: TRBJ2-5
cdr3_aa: ASSLGREGLY

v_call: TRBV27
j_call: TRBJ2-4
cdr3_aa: ASRAGTSGISGKNIQY

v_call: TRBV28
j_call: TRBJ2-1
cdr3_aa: ASSRTSGMSYNEQF

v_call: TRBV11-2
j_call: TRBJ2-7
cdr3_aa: ASSLDRQTWEQY

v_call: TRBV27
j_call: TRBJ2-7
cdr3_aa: ASSLGFGGEQY

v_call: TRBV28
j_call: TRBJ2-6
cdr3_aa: ASSLGGKGPSGANVLT

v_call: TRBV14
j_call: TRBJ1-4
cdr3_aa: ASSQNRGQGSEKLF

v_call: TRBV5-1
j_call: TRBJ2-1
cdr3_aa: ASSFTSGIYNEQF

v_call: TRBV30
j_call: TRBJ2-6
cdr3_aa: AWKSIRAGANVLT

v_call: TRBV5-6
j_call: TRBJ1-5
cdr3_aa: ASSLFTQDRVYQPQH

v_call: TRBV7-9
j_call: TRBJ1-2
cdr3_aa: ASSLDFSGYT